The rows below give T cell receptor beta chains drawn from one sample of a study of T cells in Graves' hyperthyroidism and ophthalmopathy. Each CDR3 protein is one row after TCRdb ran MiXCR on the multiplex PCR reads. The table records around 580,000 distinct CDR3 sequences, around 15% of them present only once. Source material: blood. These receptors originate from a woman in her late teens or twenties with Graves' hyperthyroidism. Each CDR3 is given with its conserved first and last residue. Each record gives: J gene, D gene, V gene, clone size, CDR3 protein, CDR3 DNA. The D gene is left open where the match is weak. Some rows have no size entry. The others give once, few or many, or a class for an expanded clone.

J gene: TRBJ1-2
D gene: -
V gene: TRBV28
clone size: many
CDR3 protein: CASSLYWGNYGYTF
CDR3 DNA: TGTGCCAGCAGTTTATACTGGGGGAACTATGGCTACACCTTC

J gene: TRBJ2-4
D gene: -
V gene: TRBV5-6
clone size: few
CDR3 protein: CASSSPPKNIQYF
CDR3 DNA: TGTGCCAGCAGCTCCCCCCCCAAAAACATTCAGTACTTC

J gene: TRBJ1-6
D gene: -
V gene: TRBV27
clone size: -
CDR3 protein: CASSLGVETGNNSPLHF
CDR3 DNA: TGTGCCAGCAGTTTAGGAGTTGAGACGGGGAATAATTCACCCCTCCACTTT

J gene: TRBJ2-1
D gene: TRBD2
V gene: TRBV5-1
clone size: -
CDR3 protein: CASSVTGTSGYNEQFF
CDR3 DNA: TGCGCCAGCAGCGTAACCGGGACTAGCGGGTACAATGAGCAGTTCTTC

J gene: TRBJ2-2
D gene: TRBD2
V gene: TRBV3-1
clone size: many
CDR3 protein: CASSPSGANTGELFF
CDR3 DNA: TGTGCCAGCAGCCCTAGCGGGGCGAACACCGGGGAGCTGTTTTTT

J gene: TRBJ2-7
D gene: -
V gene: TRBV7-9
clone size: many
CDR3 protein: CASSHDWNYEQYF
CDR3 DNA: TGTGCCAGCAGCCATGACTGGAACTACGAGCAGTACTTC

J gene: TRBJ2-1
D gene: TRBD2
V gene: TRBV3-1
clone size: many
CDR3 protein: CASRLAAYNEQFF
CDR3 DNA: TGTGCCAGCCGTCTAGCGGCTTACAATGAGCAGTTCTTC

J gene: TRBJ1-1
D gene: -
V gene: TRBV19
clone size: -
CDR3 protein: CASRRAGNTEAFF
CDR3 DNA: TGTGCCAGTAGGCGGGCAGGGAACACTGAAGCTTTCTTT

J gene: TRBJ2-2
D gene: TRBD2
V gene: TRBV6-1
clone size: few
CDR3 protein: CASNPTSGGVYTGELFF
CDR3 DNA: TGTGCCAGCAACCCGACTAGCGGGGGGGTTTACACCGGGGAGCTGTTTTTT

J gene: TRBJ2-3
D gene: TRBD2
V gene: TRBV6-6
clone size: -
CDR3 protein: CASSYLAADTQYF
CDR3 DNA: TGTGCCAGCAGTTACCTAGCGGCGGATACGCAGTATTTT

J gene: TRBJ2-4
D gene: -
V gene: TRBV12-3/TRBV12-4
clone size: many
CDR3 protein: CASSSDLLAKNIQYF
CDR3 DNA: TGTGCCAGCAGTTCAGATTTATTAGCCAAAAACATTCAGTACTTC

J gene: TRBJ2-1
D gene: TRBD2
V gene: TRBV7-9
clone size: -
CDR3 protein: CASSGLAGGTYNEQFF
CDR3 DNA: TGTGCCAGCAGCGGGCTAGCGGGGGGAACCTACAATGAGCAGTTCTTC

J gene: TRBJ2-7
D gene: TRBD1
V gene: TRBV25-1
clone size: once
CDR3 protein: CASRPGQLPYEQYF
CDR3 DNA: TGTGCCAGCAGACCGGGACAGCTTCCCTACGAGCAGTACTTC

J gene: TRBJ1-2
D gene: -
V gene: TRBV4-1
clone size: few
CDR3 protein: CASSQEEARAISGYTF
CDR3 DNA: TGCGCCAGCAGCCAAGAGGAGGCCAGGGCTATATCTGGCTACACCTTC

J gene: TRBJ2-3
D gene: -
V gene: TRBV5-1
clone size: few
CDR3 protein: CASSLAVTPTDTQYF
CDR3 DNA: TGCGCCAGCAGCTTGGCGGTGACCCCTACAGATACGCAGTATTTT

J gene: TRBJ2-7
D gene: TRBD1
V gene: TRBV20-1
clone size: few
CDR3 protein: CSARDGTGTPYEQYF
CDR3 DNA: TGCAGTGCTAGGGACGGGACAGGTACACCCTACGAGCAGTACTTC

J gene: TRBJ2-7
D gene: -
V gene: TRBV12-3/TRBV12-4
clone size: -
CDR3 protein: CASSPAPNEQYF
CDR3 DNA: TGTGCCAGCAGTCCAGCTCCCAACGAGCAGTACTTC

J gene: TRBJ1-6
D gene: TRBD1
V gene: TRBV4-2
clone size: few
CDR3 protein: CASSQQSGTGGSPLHF
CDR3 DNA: TGTGCCAGCAGCCAACAATCGGGGACAGGGGGATCACCCCTCCACTTT

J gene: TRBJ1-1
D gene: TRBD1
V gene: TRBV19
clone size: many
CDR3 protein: CASSIGDRATEAFF
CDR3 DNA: TGTGCCAGTAGTATAGGGGACAGGGCCACTGAAGCTTTCTTT

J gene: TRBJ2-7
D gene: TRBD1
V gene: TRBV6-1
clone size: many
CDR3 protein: CASSFTGTGTYEQYF
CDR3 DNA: TGTGCCAGCAGTTTCACCGGGACAGGTACCTACGAGCAGTACTTC

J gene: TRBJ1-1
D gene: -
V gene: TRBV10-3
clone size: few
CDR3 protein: CAISDQGGIGIEAFF
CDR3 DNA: TGTGCCATCAGTGACCAAGGCGGTATCGGGATCGAAGCTTTCTTT

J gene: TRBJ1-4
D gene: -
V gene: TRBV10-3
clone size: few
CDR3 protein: CAISRGQRDNEKLFF
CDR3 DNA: TGTGCCATCAGTAGAGGACAGAGAGATAATGAAAAACTGTTTTTT

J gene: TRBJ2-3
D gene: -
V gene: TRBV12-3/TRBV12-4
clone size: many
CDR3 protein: CASSLFKGGGRHTDTQYF
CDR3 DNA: TGTGCCAGCAGTTTATTCAAGGGGGGAGGCAGGCACACAGATACGCAGTATTTT

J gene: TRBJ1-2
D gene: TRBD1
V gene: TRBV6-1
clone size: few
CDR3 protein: CASRRDRGDYGYTF
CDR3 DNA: TGTGCCAGCAGGAGGGACAGGGGCGACTATGGCTACACCTTC

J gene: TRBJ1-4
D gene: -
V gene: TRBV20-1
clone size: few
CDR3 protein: CSARRGRANEKLFF
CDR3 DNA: TGCAGTGCTCGACGGGGACGGGCTAATGAAAAACTGTTTTTT

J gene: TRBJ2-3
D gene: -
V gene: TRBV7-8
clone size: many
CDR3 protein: CASSPIRRNTDTQYF
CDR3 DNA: TGTGCCAGCAGTCCCATTCGGCGGAACACAGATACGCAGTATTTT

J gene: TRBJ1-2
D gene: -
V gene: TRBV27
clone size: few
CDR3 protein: CASSLRADYDYGYTF
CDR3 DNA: TGTGCCAGCAGTTTACGGGCAGATTATGACTATGGCTACACCTTC

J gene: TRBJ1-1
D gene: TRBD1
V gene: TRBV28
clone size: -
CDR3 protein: CASSFDRGNTEALF
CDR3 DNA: TGTGCCAGCAGCTTTGACAGGGGGAACACTGAAGCTCTCTTT

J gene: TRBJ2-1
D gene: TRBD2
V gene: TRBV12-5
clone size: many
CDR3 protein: CASGLVLAGGKTYNEQFF
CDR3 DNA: TGTGCTAGTGGTTTGGTCCTAGCGGGGGGAAAGACCTACAATGAGCAGTTCTTC

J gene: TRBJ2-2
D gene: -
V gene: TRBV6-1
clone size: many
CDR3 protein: CARIIHELGTGELFF
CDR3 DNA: TGTGCCAGGATTATTCACGAGCTAGGCACCGGGGAGCTGTTTTTT

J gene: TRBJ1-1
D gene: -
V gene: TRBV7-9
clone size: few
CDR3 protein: CASSSTETGALGAFF
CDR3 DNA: TGTGCCAGCAGCTCAACCGAGACAGGCGCCCTGGGGGCTTTCTTT

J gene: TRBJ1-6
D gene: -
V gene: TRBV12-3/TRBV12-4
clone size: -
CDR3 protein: CASSMNTGSSYNSPLHF
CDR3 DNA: TGTGCCAGCAGTATGAATACAGGGAGCTCCTATAATTCACCCCTCCACTTT

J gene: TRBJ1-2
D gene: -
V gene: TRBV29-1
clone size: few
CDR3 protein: CSVRLPGNYGYTF
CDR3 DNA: TGCAGCGTTAGGCTCCCGGGGAACTATGGCTACACCTTC

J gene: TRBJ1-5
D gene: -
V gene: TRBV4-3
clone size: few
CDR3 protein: CASSQVAGQPQHF
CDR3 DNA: TGCGCCAGCAGCCAAGTGGCGGGCCAGCCCCAGCATTTT

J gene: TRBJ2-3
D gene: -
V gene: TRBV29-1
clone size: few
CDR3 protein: CSLIPRGSTDTQYF
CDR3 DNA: TGCAGCCTAATCCCCCGGGGGAGCACAGATACGCAGTATTTT

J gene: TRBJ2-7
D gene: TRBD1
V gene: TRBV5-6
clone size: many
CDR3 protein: CASSLALGTGGYEQYF
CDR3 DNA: TGTGCCAGCAGCTTGGCCCTCGGGACAGGGGGCTACGAGCAGTACTTC

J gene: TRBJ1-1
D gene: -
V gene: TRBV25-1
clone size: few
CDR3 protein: CASSEYERGREAFF
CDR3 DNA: TGTGCCAGCAGTGAATACGAAAGGGGGAGGGAAGCTTTCTTT

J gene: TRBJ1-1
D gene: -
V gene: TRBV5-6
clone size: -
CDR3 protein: CASSLVAGSNTEAFF
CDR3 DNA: TGTGCCAGCAGCTTGGTGGCGGGTTCGAACACTGAAGCTTTCTTT

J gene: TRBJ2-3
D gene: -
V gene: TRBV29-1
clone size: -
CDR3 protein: CSATRDTQYF
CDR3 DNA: TGCAGTGCCACAAGGGATACGCAGTATTTT

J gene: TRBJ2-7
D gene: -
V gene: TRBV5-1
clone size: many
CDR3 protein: CASSLYSGYEQYF
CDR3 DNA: TGCGCCAGCAGCTTGTATAGCGGCTACGAGCAGTACTTC

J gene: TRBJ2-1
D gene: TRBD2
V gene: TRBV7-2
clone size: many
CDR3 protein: CASSLRGGTGDNEQFF
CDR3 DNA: TGTGCCAGCAGCCTCCGCGGGGGGACGGGGGACAATGAGCAGTTCTTC

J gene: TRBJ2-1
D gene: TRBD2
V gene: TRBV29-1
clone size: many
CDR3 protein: CSVGFSASGGASEQFF
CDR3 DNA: TGCAGCGTTGGGTTTTCGGCGAGCGGGGGGGCAAGTGAGCAGTTCTTC

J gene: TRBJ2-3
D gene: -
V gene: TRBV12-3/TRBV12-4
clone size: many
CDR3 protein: CASSILLASTDTQYF
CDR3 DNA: TGTGCCAGCAGTATACTTCTAGCGTCGACAGATACGCAGTATTTT

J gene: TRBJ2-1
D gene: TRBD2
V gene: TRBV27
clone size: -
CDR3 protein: CASSSKASGRMGNEQFF
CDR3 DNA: TGTGCCAGCAGTTCAAAGGCTAGCGGGAGAATGGGCAATGAGCAGTTCTTC

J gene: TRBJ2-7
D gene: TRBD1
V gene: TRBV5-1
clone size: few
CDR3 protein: CASSLRTGEYEQYF
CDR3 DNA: TGCGCCAGCAGCCTCCGGACAGGGGAATACGAGCAGTACTTC

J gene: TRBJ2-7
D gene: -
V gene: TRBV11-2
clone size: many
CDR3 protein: CASSLNRATYEQYF
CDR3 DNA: TGTGCCAGCAGCCTAAACCGGGCTACCTACGAGCAGTACTTC

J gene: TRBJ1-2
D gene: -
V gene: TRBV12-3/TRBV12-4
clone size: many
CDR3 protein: CASSLQGGYTF
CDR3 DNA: TGTGCCAGCAGTTTACAGGGTGGCTACACCTTC

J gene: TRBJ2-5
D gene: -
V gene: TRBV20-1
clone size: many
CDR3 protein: CSARDEVRLALSETQYF
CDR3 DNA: TGCAGTGCTAGAGATGAAGTCCGCCTAGCTCTTTCGGAGACCCAGTACTTC

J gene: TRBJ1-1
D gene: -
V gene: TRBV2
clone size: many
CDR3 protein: CASSVSTEAFF
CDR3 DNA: TGTGCCAGCAGTGTTTCCACTGAAGCTTTCTTT

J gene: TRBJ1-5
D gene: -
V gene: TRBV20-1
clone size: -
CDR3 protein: CSARGGQTSNQPQHF
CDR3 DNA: TGCAGTGCTAGAGGCGGGCAGACCAGCAATCAGCCCCAGCATTTT

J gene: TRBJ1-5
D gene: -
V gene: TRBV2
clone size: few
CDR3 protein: CASSERGGGARNQPQHF
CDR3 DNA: TGTGCCAGCAGTGAACGGGGGGGGGGGGCTCGTAATCAGCCCCAGCATTTT

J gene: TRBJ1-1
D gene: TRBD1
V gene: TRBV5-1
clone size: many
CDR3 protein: CASSFDPRGGTEAFF
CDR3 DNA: TGCGCCAGCAGCTTCGATCCCAGGGGGGGAACTGAAGCTTTCTTT

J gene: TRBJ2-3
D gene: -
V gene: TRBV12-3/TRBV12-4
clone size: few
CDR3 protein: CASSLATGLFTDTQYF
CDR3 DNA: TGTGCCAGCAGTTTAGCCACAGGTCTCTTCACAGATACGCAGTATTTT

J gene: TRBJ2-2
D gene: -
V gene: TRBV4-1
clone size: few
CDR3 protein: CASSQANMGGGGELFF
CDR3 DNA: TGCGCCAGCAGCCAAGCCAATATGGGGGGTGGCGGGGAGCTGTTTTTT

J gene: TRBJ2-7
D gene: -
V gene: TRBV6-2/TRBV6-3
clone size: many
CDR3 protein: CASRTAYEQYF
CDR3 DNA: TGTGCCAGCAGGACGGCCTACGAGCAGTACTTC

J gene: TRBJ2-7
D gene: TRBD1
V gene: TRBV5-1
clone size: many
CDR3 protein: CASSVNRGRLRYEQYF
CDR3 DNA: TGCGCCAGCAGCGTTAACAGGGGGCGCTTGCGATACGAGCAGTACTTC

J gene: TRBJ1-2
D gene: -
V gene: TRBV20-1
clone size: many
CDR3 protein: CSARRREGANYGYTF
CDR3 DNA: TGCAGTGCTAGAAGGAGGGAAGGAGCTAACTATGGCTACACCTTC

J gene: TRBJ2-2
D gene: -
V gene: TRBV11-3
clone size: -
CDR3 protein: CASSKTRRSANTGELFF
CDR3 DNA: TGTGCCAGCAGCAAAACCCGGAGGTCCGCGAACACCGGGGAGCTGTTTTTT

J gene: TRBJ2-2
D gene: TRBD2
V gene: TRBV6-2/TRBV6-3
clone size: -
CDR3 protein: CATTGASGRRDTGELFF
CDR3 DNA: TGTGCCACTACGGGGGCTAGCGGGAGGAGAGACACCGGGGAGCTGTTTTTT